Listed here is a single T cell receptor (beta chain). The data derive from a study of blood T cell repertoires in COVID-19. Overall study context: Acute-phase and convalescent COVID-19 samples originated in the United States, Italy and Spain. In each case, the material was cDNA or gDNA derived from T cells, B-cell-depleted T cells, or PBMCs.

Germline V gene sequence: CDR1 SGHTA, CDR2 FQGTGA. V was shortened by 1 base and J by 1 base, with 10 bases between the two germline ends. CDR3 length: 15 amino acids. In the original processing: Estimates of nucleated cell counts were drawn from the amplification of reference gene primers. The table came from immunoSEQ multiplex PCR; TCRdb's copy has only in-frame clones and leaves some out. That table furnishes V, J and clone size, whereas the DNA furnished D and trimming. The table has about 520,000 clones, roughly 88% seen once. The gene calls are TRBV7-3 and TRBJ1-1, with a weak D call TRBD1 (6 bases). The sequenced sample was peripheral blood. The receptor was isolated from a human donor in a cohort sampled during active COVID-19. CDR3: CASSLMGTRNTEAFF. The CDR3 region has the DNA TGTGCCAGCAGCTTAATGGGGACAAGGAACACTGAAGCTTTCTTT.